The subject of this entry is one TCR beta chain. This sample stems from a study of blood T cell repertoires in COVID-19. Study overall: T cells, B-cell-depleted T cells, or PBMCs provided the cDNA or gDNA that served as material.

Between the trimmed V and J ends, which lost 0 bases and 6 bases, there was a span of 13 bases. The CDR3 is made up of 14 amino acids. The V gene's germline CDR1 is GTSNPN and CDR2 SVGIG (reference sequence). In the original analysis: Quantification of nucleated cells was approximated via reference gene primer amplification. Sequencing was performed with immunoSEQ multiplex PCR; in TCRdb, only in-frame clones are kept and a portion is missing. The V and J calls and clone size come from that table; D and trimming were worked out from the DNA. The table includes approximately 300,000 clones, roughly 85% detected once. Participants were placed into cohorts based on the clinical history they reported.

Sequenced material: PBMCs or T cells enriched from blood (not recorded which). The clonotype originates from a woman aged 25 to 39 who had recovered from COVID-19. The chain recombines TRBV30 with TRBJ2-3, with D possibly being TRBD1 (5 bases). DNA of the CDR3: TGTGCCTGGAGTGTACTTGGAGCAGGGGATACGCAGTATTTT. It codes for CAWSVLGAGDTQYF.